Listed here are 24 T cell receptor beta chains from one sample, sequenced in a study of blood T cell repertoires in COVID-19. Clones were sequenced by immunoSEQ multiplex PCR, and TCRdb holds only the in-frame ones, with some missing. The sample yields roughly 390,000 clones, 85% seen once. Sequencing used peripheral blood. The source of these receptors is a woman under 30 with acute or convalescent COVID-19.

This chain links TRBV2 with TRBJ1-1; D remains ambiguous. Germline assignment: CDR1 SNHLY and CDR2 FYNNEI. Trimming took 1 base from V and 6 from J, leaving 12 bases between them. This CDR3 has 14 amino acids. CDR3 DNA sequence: TGTGCCAGCAGTGAAGTTGGTGAGGGAGCTGAAGCTTTCTTT. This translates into CASSEVGEGAEAFF. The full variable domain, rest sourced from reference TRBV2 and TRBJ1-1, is EPEVTQTPSHQVTQMGQEVILRCVPISNHLYFYWYRQILGQKVEFLVSFYNNEISEKSEIFDDQFSVERPDGSNFTLKIRSTKLEDSAMYFCASSEVGEGAEAFFGQGTRLTVV.

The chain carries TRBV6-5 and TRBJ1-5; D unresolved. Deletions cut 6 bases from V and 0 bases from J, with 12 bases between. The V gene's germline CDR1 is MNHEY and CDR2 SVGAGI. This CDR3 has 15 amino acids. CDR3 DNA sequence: TGTGCCAGCAGCGCACAGCCGTATAGCAATCAGCCCCAGCATTTT. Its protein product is CASSAQPYSNQPQHF.

This chain's CDR3 is CASRQGAYAEAFF. CDR3 bases: TGTGCCAGCAGACAGGGGGCTTACGCTGAAGCTTTCTTT. This chain uses TRBV7-3 with TRBJ1-1; 9 nucleotides align to TRBD1. Losses at the gene ends were 6 bases for V and 6 bases for J; bases not matched to a gene: 5. From germline, CDR1 is SGHTA and CDR2 FQGTGA. CDR3 length: 13 residues.

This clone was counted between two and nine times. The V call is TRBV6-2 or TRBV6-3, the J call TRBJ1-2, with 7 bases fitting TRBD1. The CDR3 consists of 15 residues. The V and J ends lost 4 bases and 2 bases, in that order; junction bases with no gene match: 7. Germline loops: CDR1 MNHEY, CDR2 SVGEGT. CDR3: CASSSDHRGNYGYTF. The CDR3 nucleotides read TGTGCCAGCAGTTCGGACCACAGGGGAAACTATGGCTACACCTTC.

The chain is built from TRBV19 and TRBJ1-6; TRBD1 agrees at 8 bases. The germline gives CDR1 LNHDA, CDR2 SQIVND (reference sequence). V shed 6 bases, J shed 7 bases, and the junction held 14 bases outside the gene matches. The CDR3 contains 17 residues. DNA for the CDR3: TGTGCCAGTAGCGAACGTTCCGGGACAGGATTCAATTCACCCCTCCACTTT. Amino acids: CASSERSGTGFNSPLHF.

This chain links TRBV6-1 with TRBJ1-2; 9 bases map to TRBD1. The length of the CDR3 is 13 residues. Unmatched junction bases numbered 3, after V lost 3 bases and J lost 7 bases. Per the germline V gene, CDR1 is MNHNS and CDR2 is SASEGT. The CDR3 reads CASSDGTGSGYTF. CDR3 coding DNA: TGTGCCAGCAGTGATGGGACAGGGTCTGGCTACACCTTC.

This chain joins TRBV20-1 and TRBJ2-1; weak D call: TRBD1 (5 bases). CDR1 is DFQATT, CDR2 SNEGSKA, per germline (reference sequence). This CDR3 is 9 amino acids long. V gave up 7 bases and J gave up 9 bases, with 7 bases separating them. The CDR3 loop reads CSVGAEQFF. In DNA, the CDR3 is TGCAGTGTTGGGGCTGAGCAGTTCTTC.

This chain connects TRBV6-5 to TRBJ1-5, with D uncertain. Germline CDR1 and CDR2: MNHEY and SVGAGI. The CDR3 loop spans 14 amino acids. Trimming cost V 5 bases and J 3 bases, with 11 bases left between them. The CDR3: CASSRRDYNQPQHF. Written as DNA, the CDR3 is TGTGCCAGCAGTCGACGGGATTACAATCAGCCCCAGCATTTT.

Here the CDR3 DNA reads TGTGCCAGCAGCCCCGACCAGCGGGAGACCCAGTACTTC. Encoded protein: CASSPDQRETQYF. The J gene is TRBJ2-5, the V gene TRBV7-3, with D possibly being TRBD2 (5 bases). The germline CDR1 and CDR2 sequences are SGHTA and FQGTGA. Trimming took off 5 bases at V and 5 bases at J, with 12 bases between the two ends. CDR3 length: 13 residues.

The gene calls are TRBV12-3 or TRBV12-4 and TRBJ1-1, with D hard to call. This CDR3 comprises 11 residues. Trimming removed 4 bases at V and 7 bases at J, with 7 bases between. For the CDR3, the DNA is TGTGCCAGCAGTTCGCCGGGTGAAGCTTTCTTT. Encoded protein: CASSSPGEAFF.

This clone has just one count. The CDR3 nucleotides are TGTGCCAGCAGTGAAAATCAGCAAGAGACCCAGTACTTC. Its protein product is CASSENQQETQYF. The chain has TRBV2 and TRBJ2-5; no clear D gene. In germline, CDR1 is SNHLY, CDR2 FYNNEI. V lost 2 bases and J lost 2, with 6 bases in between. The CDR3 has 13 amino acids.

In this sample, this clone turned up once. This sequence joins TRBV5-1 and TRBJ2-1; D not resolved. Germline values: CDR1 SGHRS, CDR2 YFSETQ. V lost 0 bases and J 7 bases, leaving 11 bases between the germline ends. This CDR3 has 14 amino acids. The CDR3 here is CASSLGALGNEQFF. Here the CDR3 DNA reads TGCGCCAGCAGCTTGGGGGCCCTCGGAAATGAGCAGTTCTTC. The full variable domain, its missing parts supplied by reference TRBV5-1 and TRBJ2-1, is KAGVTQTPRYLIKTRGQQVTLSCSPISGHRSVSWYQQTPGQGLQFLFEYFSETQRNKGNFPGRFSGRQFSNSRSEMNVSTLELGDSALYLCASSLGALGNEQFFGPGTRLTVL.

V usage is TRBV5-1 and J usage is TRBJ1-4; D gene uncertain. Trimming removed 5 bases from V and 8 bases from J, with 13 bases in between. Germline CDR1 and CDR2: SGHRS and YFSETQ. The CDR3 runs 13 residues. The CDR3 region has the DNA TGCGCCAGCAGTCCGGGAAAGGAAGAAAAACTGTTTTTT. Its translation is CASSPGKEEKLFF.

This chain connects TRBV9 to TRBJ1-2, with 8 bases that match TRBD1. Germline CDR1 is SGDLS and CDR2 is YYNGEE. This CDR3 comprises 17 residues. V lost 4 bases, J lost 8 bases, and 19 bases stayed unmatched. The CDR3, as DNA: TGTGCCAGCAGCAGTAGAGCAGGGGGCACCGCATCGAGCGGCTACACCTTC. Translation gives CASSSRAGGTASSGYTF.

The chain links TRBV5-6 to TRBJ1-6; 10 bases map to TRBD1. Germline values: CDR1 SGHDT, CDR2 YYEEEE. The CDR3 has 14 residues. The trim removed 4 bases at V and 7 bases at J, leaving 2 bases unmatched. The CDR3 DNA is TGTGCCAGCAGCGGGGGACAGGGGAATTCACCCCTCCACTTT. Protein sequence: CASSGGQGNSPLHF.

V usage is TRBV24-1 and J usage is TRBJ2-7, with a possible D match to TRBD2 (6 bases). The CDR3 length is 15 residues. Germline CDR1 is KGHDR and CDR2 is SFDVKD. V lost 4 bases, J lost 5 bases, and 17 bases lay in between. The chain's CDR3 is CATSEGGGAKDEQYF. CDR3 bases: TGTGCCACCAGTGAAGGCGGAGGGGCAAAGGACGAGCAGTACTTC.

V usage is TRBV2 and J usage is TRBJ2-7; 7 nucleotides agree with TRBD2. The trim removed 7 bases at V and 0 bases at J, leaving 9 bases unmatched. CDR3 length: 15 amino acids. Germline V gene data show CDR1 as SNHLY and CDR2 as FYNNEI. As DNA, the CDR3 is TGTGCCAGCATCATTAGCGGGTCCAGCTCCTACGAGCAGTACTTC. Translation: CASIISGSSSYEQYF. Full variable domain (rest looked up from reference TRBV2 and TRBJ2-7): EPEVTQTPSHQVTQMGQEVILRCVPISNHLYFYWYRQILGQKVEFLVSFYNNEISEKSEIFDDQFSVERPDGSNFTLKIRSTKLEDSAMYFCASIISGSSSYEQYFGPGTRLTVT.

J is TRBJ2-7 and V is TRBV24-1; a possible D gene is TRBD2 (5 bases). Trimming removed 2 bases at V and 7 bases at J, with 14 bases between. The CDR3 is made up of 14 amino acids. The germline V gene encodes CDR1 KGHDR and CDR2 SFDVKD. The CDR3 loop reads CATSDSMVGVEQYF. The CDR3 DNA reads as TGTGCCACCAGTGATTCAATGGTCGGGGTAGAGCAGTACTTC.

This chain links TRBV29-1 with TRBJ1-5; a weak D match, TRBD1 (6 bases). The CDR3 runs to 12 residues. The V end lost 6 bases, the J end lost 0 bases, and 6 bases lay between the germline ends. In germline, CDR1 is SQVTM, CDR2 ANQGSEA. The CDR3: CSVQGSNQPQHF. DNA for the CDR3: TGCAGCGTACAGGGTAGCAATCAGCCCCAGCATTTT. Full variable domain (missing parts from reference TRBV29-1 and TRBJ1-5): SAVISQKPSRDICQRGTSLTIQCQVDSQVTMMFWYRQQPGQSLTLIATANQGSEATYESGFVIDKFPISRPNLTFSTLTVSNMSPEDSSIYLCSVQGSNQPQHFGDGTRLSIL.

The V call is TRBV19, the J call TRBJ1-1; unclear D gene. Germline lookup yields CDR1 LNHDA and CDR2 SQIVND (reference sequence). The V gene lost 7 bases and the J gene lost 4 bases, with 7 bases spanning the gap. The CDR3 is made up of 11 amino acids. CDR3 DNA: TGTGCCAGTACCTTCAGCACTGAAGCTTTCTTT. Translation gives CASTFSTEAFF.

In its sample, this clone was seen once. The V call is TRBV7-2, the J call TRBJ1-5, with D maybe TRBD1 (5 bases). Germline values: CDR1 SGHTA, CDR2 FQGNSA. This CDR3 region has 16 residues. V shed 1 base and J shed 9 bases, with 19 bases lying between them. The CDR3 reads CASSLVIQGPAMPQHF. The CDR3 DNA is TGTGCCAGCAGCTTAGTTATCCAGGGTCCCGCGATGCCCCAGCATTTT.

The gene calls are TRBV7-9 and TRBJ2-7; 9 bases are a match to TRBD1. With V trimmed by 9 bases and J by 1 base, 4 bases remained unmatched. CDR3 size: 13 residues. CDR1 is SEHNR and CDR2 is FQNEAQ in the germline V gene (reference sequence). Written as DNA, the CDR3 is TGTGCCAGTTCCGGGACAGGGTCCTACGAGCAGTACTTC. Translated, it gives CASSGTGSYEQYF.

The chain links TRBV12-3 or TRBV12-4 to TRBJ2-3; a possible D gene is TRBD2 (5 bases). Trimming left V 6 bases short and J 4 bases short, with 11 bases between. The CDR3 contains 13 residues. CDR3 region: CASSRNGADTQYF. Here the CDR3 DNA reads TGTGCCAGCAGCAGGAACGGGGCAGATACGCAGTATTTT.

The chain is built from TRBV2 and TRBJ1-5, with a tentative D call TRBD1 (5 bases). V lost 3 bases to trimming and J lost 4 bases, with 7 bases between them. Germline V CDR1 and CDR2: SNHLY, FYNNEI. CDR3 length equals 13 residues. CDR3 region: CASSEHRNQPQHF. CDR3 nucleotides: TGTGCCAGCAGTGAGCACAGGAATCAGCCCCAGCATTTT.